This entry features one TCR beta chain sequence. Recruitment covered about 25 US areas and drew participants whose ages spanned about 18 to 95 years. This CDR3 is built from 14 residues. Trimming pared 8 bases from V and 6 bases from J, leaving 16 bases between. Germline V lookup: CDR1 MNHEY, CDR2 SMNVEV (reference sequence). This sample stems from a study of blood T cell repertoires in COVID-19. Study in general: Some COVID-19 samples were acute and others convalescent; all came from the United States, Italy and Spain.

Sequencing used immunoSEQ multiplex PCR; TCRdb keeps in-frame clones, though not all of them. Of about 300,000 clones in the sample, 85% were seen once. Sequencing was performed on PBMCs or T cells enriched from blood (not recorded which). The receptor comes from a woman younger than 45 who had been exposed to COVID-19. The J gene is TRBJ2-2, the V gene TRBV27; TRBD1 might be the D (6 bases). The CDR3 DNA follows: TGTGCCAGCGGATTAACAGGGAAAGCCGGGGAGCTGTTTTTT. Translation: CASGLTGKAGELFF.